Below, 20 T cell receptor beta chains from the same sample are listed, as sequenced in a study of T cells after yellow fever vaccination. TCRdb redid the calling of the 5' RACE reads with MiXCR, one entry per CDR3 protein. The sample shows some 560,000 distinct CDR3 sequences, roughly a sixth of them seen only once. This material consisted of PBMCs, taken around 5 days after the first yellow fever vaccination. These receptors originate from a man younger than 35 who received the YFV17D yellow fever vaccine.

This clonotype was seen more than once but under ten times. This rearrangement joins TRBV27 to TRBJ1-6, with 7 positions matching TRBD1. The V gene's germline CDR1 is MNHEY and CDR2 SMNVEV (reference sequence). The V segment lost 5 bases and the J segment 9 bases; nucleotides outside the gene matches: 10. The CDR3 is made up of 15 amino acids. This CDR3 is CASSPGQTSFSPLHF. The CDR3 region has the DNA TGTGCCAGCAGTCCGGGACAGACGTCCTTTTCACCCCTCCACTTT.

This clonotype has ten or more counts. The V gene is TRBV3-1, the J gene TRBJ1-1, with TRBD1 matching over 8 bases. Germline CDR1 LGHDT, CDR2 YNNKEL (reference sequence). V was clipped by 3 bases and J by 1 base; unmatched bases: 4. The CDR3 runs to 15 residues. CDR3: CASSHFTGGNTEAFF. The CDR3 region has the DNA TGTGCCAGCAGCCATTTCACAGGGGGGAACACTGAAGCTTTCTTT.

In its sample, this clonotype was seen a few times. The CDR3: CASSFDTLFEQFF. The CDR3 DNA is TGTGCCAGCAGCTTTGACACACTATTTGAGCAGTTCTTC. V usage is TRBV7-4 and J usage is TRBJ2-1, with no clear D. CDR1 is SGHVT, CDR2 SQSDAQ, per germline. This CDR3 region has 13 residues. The ends were cut back, 3 bases at V and 9 bases at J, with 12 bases in the middle.

This clonotype has only one observation. The V call is TRBV5-5, the J call TRBJ2-7, with D possibly TRBD1 on 6 matching bases. CDR3 length equals 14 residues. V lost 4 bases, J lost 3 bases, and 14 bases lay in between. CDR1 is SGHKS, CDR2 YYEKEE, per germline (reference sequence). Here the CDR3 DNA reads TGTGCCAGCAGCCCTGGACAGCCCTACTACGAGCAGTACGTC. It specifies CASSPGQPYYEQYV.

V usage is TRBV20-1 and J usage is TRBJ2-3; 16 bases align to TRBD2. CDR3 length: 18 amino acids. Germline CDR1 is DFQATT and CDR2 is SNEGSKA (reference sequence). Losses at the gene ends were 1 base for V and 1 base for J; bases not matched to a gene: 5. The CDR3 loop is CSARGSGTSGGGTDTQYF. The CDR3 coding sequence is TGCAGTGCTAGAGGGTCCGGGACTAGCGGGGGGGGCACAGATACGCAGTATTTT.

The J gene is TRBJ2-3, the V gene TRBV20-1; D may be TRBD1 (6 bases). Trimming shortened V by 3 bases and J by 6 bases, and 7 bases separated the two germline ends. CDR3 length: 11 amino acids. Germline V gives CDR1 DFQATT, CDR2 SNEGSKA (reference sequence). CDR3 DNA: TGCAGTGCTAGTACAGGGGATACGCAGTATTTT. Translated, it gives CSASTGDTQYF.

The rearrangement uses TRBV5-4 and TRBJ2-1; 9 bases fit TRBD1. From germline, CDR1 is SGHNT and CDR2 YYREEE (reference sequence). The CDR3 consists of 13 residues. V shed 5 bases, J shed 14 bases, and the junction held 11 bases outside the gene matches. The CDR3 coding sequence is TGTGCCAGCAGGCGGACAGGGGTCCCCAGGGAGTTCTTC. Its translation is CASRRTGVPREFF.

V gene TRBV5-1 combines with J gene TRBJ2-5; no reliable D call. Trimming removed 7 bases at V and 5 bases at J, with 21 bases between. Germline CDR1 SGHRS, CDR2 YFSETQ. The CDR3 runs 15 residues. The CDR3 reads CASCGTGPPCETQYF. The CDR3 nucleotides are TGCGCCAGCTGCGGCACCGGGCCCCCCTGCGAGACCCAGTACTTC.

The CDR3 protein is CASSLYAAQETQYF. In DNA form, the CDR3 reads TGTGCCAGCAGCTTGTATGCGGCTCAAGAGACCCAGTACTTC. The chain links TRBV7-2 to TRBJ2-5, with D hard to call. The CDR3 spans 14 residues. Between the trimmed V and J ends, which lost 3 bases and 2 bases, there was a span of 10 bases. Germline loops: CDR1 SGHTA, CDR2 FQGNSA.

Here the CDR3 reads CASSPNPVTYNSPLHF. The CDR3 DNA is TGTGCCAGCTCCCCGAACCCAGTTACCTATAATTCACCCCTCCACTTT. The chain links TRBV27 to TRBJ1-6; D is undetermined. V was shortened by 8 bases and J by 2 bases, with 16 bases between the two germline ends. The germline V gene encodes CDR1 MNHEY and CDR2 SMNVEV (reference sequence). This CDR3 comprises 16 residues.

About this clonotype itself: The DNA is omitted, as the CDR3 cannot be located on it reliably, and the CDR3 follows TCRdb's listing. The chain couples TRBV7-9 to TRBJ2-1. Germline CDR1 SEHNR, CDR2 FQNEAQ (reference sequence). The CDR3 sequence runs 12 residues, both termini included. The CDR3 protein is CASSLFLYEQLF.

This clonotype has at least ten counts. The gene calls are TRBV12-3 or TRBV12-4 and TRBJ1-1; 9 bases agree with TRBD1. V lost 5 bases and J lost 5; bases outside the gene matches: 6. The CDR3 is 14 amino acids. The CDR3 loop reads CASSLTTGGTEAFF. The CDR3 DNA reads as TGTGCCAGCAGTCTCACGACAGGGGGGACTGAAGCTTTCTTT.

The chain carries TRBV4-2 and TRBJ2-3; no clear D. Germline values: CDR1 LGHNA, CDR2 YNFKEQ. V was clipped by 2 bases and J by 6 bases, with 18 bases between them. The CDR3 spans 16 residues. DNA of the CDR3: TGTGCCAGCAGCCAACTGTCTTCGACTGTGTTGGATACGCAGTATTTT. Translated, it gives CASSQLSSTVLDTQYF.

The chain joins TRBV15 to TRBJ2-2, with unresolved D. This CDR3 region has 13 residues. The V gene lost 8 bases and the J gene lost 2 bases, with 9 bases spanning the gap. Germline V gene lookup returns CDR1 LNHNV and CDR2 YYDKDF (reference sequence). The CDR3 DNA follows: TGTGCCACCTCCTTAAGCAACACCGGGGAGCTGTTTTTT. Residues: CATSLSNTGELFF.

This clonotype was seen only a few times. This may arise from a read error, as a much more abundant clone is one base away. The chain uses TRBV20-1 and TRBJ2-3, with 12 bases fitting TRBD2. Per germline, CDR1 DFQATT and CDR2 SNEGSKA (reference sequence). This CDR3 has 16 residues. The CDR3 loop is CCARDRASGGADTQYF. CDR3 in DNA: TGCTGTGCTAGAGATCGGGCTAGCGGGGGGGCAGATACGCAGTATTTT.

This clonotype was detected many times. The chain uses TRBV12-3 or TRBV12-4 and TRBJ1-1; D is uncertain. The length of the CDR3 is 13 residues. V was clipped by 2 bases and J by 4 bases, with 8 bases between them. CDR3 amino acids: CASSLRVLTEAFF. The DNA of the CDR3 is TGTGCCAGCAGTTTAAGGGTGCTCACTGAAGCTTTCTTT.

This clonotype was counted between two and nine times. The chain has TRBV20-1 and TRBJ2-1, with TRBD2 identical over 12 bases. Trimming cost V 3 bases and J 7 bases; bases outside gene matches: 4. Germline CDR1 reads DFQATT; CDR2 reads SNEGSKA (reference sequence). The CDR3 totals 14 residues. The CDR3 loop is CSASSSGGANEQFF. DNA for the CDR3: TGCAGTGCTAGTTCTAGCGGGGGGGCAAATGAGCAGTTCTTC.

This clonotype was seen many times. The chain has TRBV5-1 and TRBJ2-7, with TRBD1 matching over 7 bases. The CDR3 runs 13 residues. The junction had 7 bases not matched to a gene; V was cut back by 4 bases and J by 6 bases. CDR1 is SGHRS, CDR2 YFSETQ, per germline. The CDR3 DNA is TGCGCCAGCAGCCCGAGACAGGGCGGCGAGCAGTACTTC. It yields the protein CASSPRQGGEQYF.

Ten or more counts support this clonotype. This chain links TRBV20-1 with TRBJ2-7, with TRBD2 matching over 8 bases. CDR1 DFQATT and CDR2 SNEGSKA come from the germline V gene (reference sequence). The CDR3 loop spans 15 amino acids. The V and J ends lost 1 base and 3 bases, in that order; junction bases with no gene match: 8. The CDR3 nucleotides are TGCAGTGCTAGAGTCCATAGCGGGGTGAACTACGAGCAGTACTTC. It codes for CSARVHSGVNYEQYF.

In this sample, this clonotype turned up a few times. The chain employs TRBV7-2 and TRBJ2-5; D unresolved. Per the germline V gene, CDR1 is SGHTA and CDR2 is FQGNSA. The CDR3 covers 15 residues. Trimming removed 1 base at V and 5 bases at J, with 14 bases between. CDR3 DNA: TGTGCCAGCAGCTTAGTGTCACCACCCCGGGAGACCCAGTACTTC. Translation gives CASSLVSPPRETQYF.